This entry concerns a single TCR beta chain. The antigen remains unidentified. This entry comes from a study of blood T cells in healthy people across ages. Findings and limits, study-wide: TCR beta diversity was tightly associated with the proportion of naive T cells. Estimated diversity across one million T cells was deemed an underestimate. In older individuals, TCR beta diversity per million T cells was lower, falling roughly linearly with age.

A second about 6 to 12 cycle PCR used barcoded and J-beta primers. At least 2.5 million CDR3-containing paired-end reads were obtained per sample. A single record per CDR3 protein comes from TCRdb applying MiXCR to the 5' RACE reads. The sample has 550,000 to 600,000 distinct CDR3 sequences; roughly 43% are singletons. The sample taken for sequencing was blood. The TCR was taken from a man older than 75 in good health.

The CDR3: CSARDGTTRGEQYF. The CDR3 DNA sequence: TGCAGTGCTAGAGATGGGACTACCCGTGGTGAGCAGTACTTC. The chain employs TRBV20-1 and TRBJ2-5; 7 nucleotides align to TRBD2. The J segment lost 11 bases and the V segment lost 0 bases, leaving 12 bases of the junction unmatched. The CDR3 contains 14 residues. Germline V gene sequence: CDR1 DFQATT, CDR2 SNEGSKA (reference sequence).